These T cell receptor beta chains were read from a single sample in a study of T-cell reconstitution after alpha-beta-depleted transplantation in children. From the PCR reads, TCRdb called clonotypes with MiXCR, one entry per CDR3 protein. Of 400,000 to 550,000 distinct CDR3 sequences in the sample, 8% to 11% were seen once. The input for sequencing was PBMCs, taken before TCRalphabeta/CD19-depleted stem cell transplant. Receptors were obtained from a child younger than 10 with inherited bone marrow failure, due to receive a stem cell transplant. CDR3s include the opening cysteine and the closing phenylalanine or tryptophan. Fields, in order: V gene, J gene, clone size, D gene, CDR3 DNA, CDR3 protein. A D gene is named only where the DNA matches it firmly. The listing skips clone size in some rows; elsewhere it reads once, few, many or a size class.

>TRBV6-5|TRBJ1-2|many|TRBD1
TGTGCCAGCAGTTACTCGTTGCAGGGGGCAGGTCGTGGCTACACCTTC
CASSYSLQGAGRGYTF
>TRBV29-1|TRBJ2-7|many|TRBD1
TGCAGCGTTGATTTAGGGACAGGTTACGAGCAGTACTTC
CSVDLGTGYEQYF
>TRBV5-1|TRBJ2-1|few|TRBD2
TGCGCCAGCAGCCTCGGACTAGCGGGAGGGCCCCCCTACAATGAGCAGTTCTTC
CASSLGLAGGPPYNEQFF
>TRBV29-1|TRBJ2-5|many|TRBD2
TGCAGCGCCCAAGAGGCGGGGGGGGTGACGGAGACCCAGTACTTC
CSAQEAGGVTETQYF
>TRBV5-1|TRBJ2-3|many|TRBD2
TGCGCCAGCAGCCAACTAGCGGGAACCACAGATACGCAGTATTTT
CASSQLAGTTDTQYF
>TRBV28|TRBJ2-1|many|TRBD2
TGTGCCAGCAGTAACTACGGACTAGCGGCCTACAATGAGCAGTTCTTC
CASSNYGLAAYNEQFF
>TRBV28|TRBJ1-5|many|NA
TGTGCCAGCAGTCCGTACGCCTTATATAGCAATCAGCCCCAGCATTTT
CASSPYALYSNQPQHF
>TRBV13|TRBJ2-1|few|TRBD2
TGTGCCAGCAGCTTAGGCTGGCGGGAGGCTCACAATGAGCAGTTCTTC
CASSLGWREAHNEQFF
>TRBV20-1|TRBJ2-3|NA|NA
TGCAGTGCTAGAGCGGGCCTCACAGATACGCAGTATTTT
CSARAGLTDTQYF
>TRBV20-1|TRBJ1-2|many|NA
TGCAGTGCCCGGACAGTTGGCTACACCTTC
CSARTVGYTF
>TRBV27|TRBJ2-7|few|NA
TGTGCCAGCAGTTTACTACCACTATTCGAGCAGTACTTC
CASSLLPLFEQYF
>TRBV5-5|TRBJ2-7|many|TRBD1
TGTGCCAGCAGCTGGGCTGGGACAGCTTACGAGCAGTACTTC
CASSWAGTAYEQYF
>TRBV3-1|TRBJ2-3|NA|TRBD1
TGTGCCACCTGCCAAGGCCTGCGGGACAGGGTCTCAAATACGCAGTATTTT
CATCQGLRDRVSNTQYF
>TRBV7-9|TRBJ2-1|many|NA
TGTGCCAGCAGCTCCGGGGCCCTGATCAATGAGCAGTTCTTC
CASSSGALINEQFF
>TRBV20-1|TRBJ2-7|few|TRBD2
TGCAGTGCTAGCGGAAGGGTAGCGGGAGACGAGCAGTACTTC
CSASGRVAGDEQYF
>TRBV11-2|TRBJ2-7|many|TRBD2
TGTGCCAGCAGCTTAGATCCCCCCTTAGCGGGAGTCCCCTACGAGCAGTACTTC
CASSLDPPLAGVPYEQYF
>TRBV20-1|TRBJ2-3|many|TRBD2
TGCAGTGCTAGCGTACTAGCGGGAAGGTCAGATACGCAGTATTTT
CSASVLAGRSDTQYF
>TRBV21-1|TRBJ1-5|many|NA
TGTGCCAGCAGCAACTCAGGGCATAATCAGCCCCAGCATTTT
CASSNSGHNQPQHF
>TRBV20-1|TRBJ2-1|many|TRBD2
TGCAGTGCTAGAGATCAGCGGGATAGAGGTAGTGAGCAGTTCTTC
CSARDQRDRGSEQFF
>TRBV5-6|TRBJ2-3|many|NA
TGTGCCAGCAGCTTGGGGGGGGCAGGGAAGACAGATACGCAGTATTTT
CASSLGGAGKTDTQYF
>TRBV20-1|TRBJ2-6|many|NA
TGCAGTGCTCCCGGGACGGGGCTCCCTGGGGCCAACGTCCTGACTTTC
CSAPGTGLPGANVLTF
>TRBV11-2|TRBJ2-7|many|TRBD2
TGTGCCAGCACCCCCAAAGCGGGAGGCGCTTACGAGCAGTACTTC
CASTPKAGGAYEQYF
>TRBV5-6|TRBJ1-2|many|NA
TGTGCCAGCAGCTTTCCTCGAAGGGAGACCCTCTATGGCTACACCTTC
CASSFPRRETLYGYTF
>TRBV12-3/TRBV12-4|TRBJ2-7|few|NA
TGTGCCAGCAGTTTTAAAAACGTTCCCTACGAGCAGTACTTC
CASSFKNVPYEQYF
>TRBV3-1|TRBJ2-1|NA|TRBD2
TGTGCCTGCACCTCGACCCAACTAGCGGGACTTTCCTACAATGAGCAGTTCTTC
CACTSTQLAGLSYNEQFF
>TRBV20-1|TRBJ2-3|many|TRBD2
TGCAGTGCCCGGCCCAGCGGGAGGGTAATAGATACGCAGTATTTT
CSARPSGRVIDTQYF
>TRBV11-2|TRBJ2-7|few|TRBD2
TGTGCCAGCAGCTTAGGGGGACTAGCGGGGTATGGGTTCTACGAGCAGTACTTC
CASSLGGLAGYGFYEQYF
>TRBV20-1|TRBJ1-5|NA|NA
TGCAGTGCTAGAGACATCTTCGGACAGTACAATCAGCCCCAGCATTTT
CSARDIFGQYNQPQHF
>TRBV12-5|TRBJ2-1|many|TRBD2
TGTGCTAGTGGTTTGGTAATCGAGAGTCCGGCTAGCGGGAGGGCCAATGAGCAGTTCTTC
CASGLVIESPASGRANEQFF
>TRBV12-3/TRBV12-4|TRBJ2-6|many|TRBD2
TGTGCCAGCACTTCCCGGGGGGCTGGGGCCAACGTCCTGACTTTC
CASTSRGAGANVLTF
>TRBV9|TRBJ2-1|NA|TRBD1
TGTGCCAGCAGCGTAGGACAGGGCTTCTCCTACAATGAGCAGTTCTTC
CASSVGQGFSYNEQFF
>TRBV27|TRBJ2-3|many|NA
TGTGCCACTTCCTCGGACACCTCCACAGATACGCAGTATTTT
CATSSDTSTDTQYF
>TRBV6-5|TRBJ1-1|many|TRBD1
TGTGCCAGCACAAACCGGGACAGGGTATCCGAAGCTTTCTTT
CASTNRDRVSEAFF
>TRBV24-1|TRBJ2-2|many|NA
TGTGCCACCAGTGTCACTGCGACGGCGGGGGAGCTGTTTTTT
CATSVTATAGELFF
>TRBV28|TRBJ1-6|many|NA
TGTGCCAGCAGCCCCGGCGACAGATCGTATTCACCCCTCCACTTT
CASSPGDRSYSPLHF
>TRBV15|TRBJ2-2|many|NA
TGTGCCACCAGCAGAGTAGGTGCCACCGGGGAGCTGTTTTTT
CATSRVGATGELFF
>TRBV5-1|TRBJ2-3|many|NA
TGCGCCAGCAGCTTGGCCTCCGGATTTTACACAGATACGCAGTATTTT
CASSLASGFYTDTQYF
>TRBV20-1|TRBJ2-1|NA|TRBD2
TGCAGTGCTATGGGACTAGCGGGGGACAATGAGCAGTTCTTC
CSAMGLAGDNEQFF
>TRBV5-5|TRBJ1-5|few|TRBD1
TGTGCCAGCAGCTGGGGACAGGGAAGTTGGCAGCCCCAGCATTTT
CASSWGQGSWQPQHF
>TRBV4-2|TRBJ2-7|many|TRBD2
TGTGCCAGCAGCCAAGTGGGACTAGCTGGAGGGCCCTACGAGCAGTACTTC
CASSQVGLAGGPYEQYF
>TRBV29-1|TRBJ2-7|many|TRBD2
TGCAGCGCAGGGGGACTAGCGGGAGGGCCTAAGTACGAGCAGTACTTC
CSAGGLAGGPKYEQYF
>TRBV7-9|TRBJ2-1|many|NA
TGTGCCAGCAGCTCAGATTCAGGGTATCCCTACAATGAGCAGTTCTTC
CASSSDSGYPYNEQFF
>TRBV28|TRBJ2-3|few|NA
TGTGCCAGCAGTCTCCCCTCTAGGGAGCAGCAGTATTTT
CASSLPSREQQYF
>TRBV13|TRBJ2-1|NA|NA
TGTGCCAGCAGCCTCGTAGGCCGGGAGCAGTTCTTC
CASSLVGREQFF
>TRBV27|TRBJ2-3|many|NA
TGTGCCAGCAGTTCTCTTACCCGCTCAGGGTCACCCTATACGCAGTATTTT
CASSSLTRSGSPYTQYF
>TRBV20-1|TRBJ1-2|few|NA
TGCAGTGCTAGAGACCTCCTCTCCCTCAGAGATGGCTACACCTTC
CSARDLLSLRDGYTF
>TRBV27|TRBJ2-7|many|TRBD2
TGTGCCAGCAGTTTATCCTCCGGGTTAAGGACTAGCGGGAGAAACGAGCAGTACTTC
CASSLSSGLRTSGRNEQYF
>TRBV7-2|TRBJ2-5|many|TRBD1
TGTGCCAGCAGCCTCCTCGGACAGGGTGGTGGAGAGACCCAGTACTTC
CASSLLGQGGGETQYF
>TRBV4-3|TRBJ1-5|NA|TRBD1
TGCGCCAGCAGCCAAGAGACAGGGAGCGAGCCCCGGCATTTT
CASSQETGSEPRHF
>TRBV5-5|TRBJ2-3|many|NA
TGTGCCAGCAGCTTGGCCTGGGGGCCCAGCACAGATACGCAGTATTTT
CASSLAWGPSTDTQYF